A selection of T cell receptor beta chains follows, all from one sample in a study of Graves' ophthalmopathy and Graves' hyperthyroidism. TCRdb recomputed calls from the multiplex PCR reads with MiXCR, one row per CDR3 protein. The sample includes hundreds of thousands of distinct CDR3 sequences, about a fifth of them seen just once. Specimen: peripheral blood. The receptor set was obtained from a woman aged 18-29 years with stable Graves' hyperthyroidism. Some clones in this sample may be carry-over from other donors' samples. The CDR3 runs from the conserved cysteine through the conserved F or W. The D gene is left open where the match is weak. A clone size is listed for some rows: how often the clone was seen (once, few, many), or a class if it is expanded.

many TRBD1 TRBJ1-6 TRBV20-1 15 CSATRGTGVNSPLHF TGCAGTGCTACTCGAGGGACAGGGGTTAATTCACCCCTCCACTTT
many - TRBJ1-5 TRBV30 14 CAWSVSGVLQPQHF TGTGCCTGGAGTGTATCAGGGGTGTTACAGCCCCAGCATTTT
few - TRBJ1-3 TRBV12-3/TRBV12-4 16 CASSFGREALGDTIYF TGTGCCAGCAGTTTTGGCCGGGAGGCCCTTGGAGACACCATATATTTT
- - TRBJ1-1 TRBV27 15 CASSLMGGWNTEAFF TGCGCCAGCAGTTTAATGGGGGGGTGGAACACTGAAGCTTTCTTT
few TRBD1 TRBJ2-7 TRBV6-1 15 CASSEPGTGRDEQYF TGTGCCAGCAGTGAACCCGGGACAGGGCGGGACGAGCAGTACTTC
many - TRBJ2-7 TRBV25-1 11 CASSELWASYF TGTGCCAGCAGTGAATTATGGGCGAGCTACTTC
many TRBD1 TRBJ1-5 TRBV12-3/TRBV12-4 15 CASSFGQDSNQPQHF TGTGCCAGCAGTTTTGGACAGGATAGCAATCAGCCCCAGCATTTT
many - TRBJ1-1 TRBV12-3/TRBV12-4 17 CASSLVQTELGDTEAFF TGTGCCAGCAGTTTGGTGCAGACCGAGTTGGGGGACACTGAAGCTTTCTTT
many TRBD2 TRBJ2-7 TRBV20-1 15 CSASGVAGMSYEQYF TGCAGTGCTAGCGGTGTAGCGGGGATGTCCTACGAGCAGTACTTC
many - TRBJ2-2 TRBV20-1 18 CSASPGSLPYQGTGELFF TGCAGTGCTAGCCCGGGTAGCCTCCCATACCAGGGGACCGGGGAGCTGTTTTTT
many TRBD1 TRBJ1-6 TRBV7-2 16 CASSLQGAFYNSPLHF TGTGCCAGCAGCTTACAGGGGGCCTTCTATAATTCACCCCTCCACTTT
many - TRBJ2-7 TRBV6-5 16 CASSTRPGTVAYEQYF TGTGCCAGCAGTACCCGGCCCGGGACGGTGGCCTACGAGCAGTACTTC
- - TRBJ1-2 TRBV12-3/TRBV12-4 13 CASNSDRSYGYTF TGTGCCAGCAACAGTGACAGGAGCTATGGCTACACCTTC
many - TRBJ1-2 TRBV27 14 CASRTGPKQRGYTF TGTGCCAGCAGGACGGGGCCCAAACAGAGGGGCTACACCTTC
many - TRBJ1-5 TRBV6-1 17 CASSELSLTNSNQPQHF TGTGCCAGCAGTGAGTTATCTTTGACCAATAGCAATCAGCCCCAGCATTTT
many - TRBJ1-6 TRBV6-5 14 CASSSAPLGMPLHF TGTGCCAGCAGTTCCGCGCCGCTGGGTATGCCCCTCCACTTT
many - TRBJ1-2 TRBV5-1 15 CASSLLGTLWDGYTF TGCGCCAGCAGCTTGTTAGGGACACTTTGGGATGGCTACACCTTC
few TRBD2 TRBJ2-7 TRBV11-2 16 CASSPAATSGGGEQYF TGTGCCAGCAGCCCCGCGGCGACTAGCGGGGGTGGCGAGCAGTACTTC
many - TRBJ2-7 TRBV6-1 15 CASSVSGGGNYEQYF TGTGCCAGCAGTGTATCCGGTGGGGGTAACTACGAGCAGTACTTC
- - TRBJ2-5 TRBV6-1 16 CASGGQGTATGGTQYF TGTGCCAGCGGGGGGCAGGGGACCGCCACGGGAGGAACCCAGTACTTC
- - TRBJ2-7 TRBV7-3 13 CARGPERSYEQYF TGTGCCCGGGGTCCCGAGAGGTCCTACGAGCAGTACTTC
few TRBD2 TRBJ2-7 TRBV28 17 CASSFLTSGGSDYEQYF TGTGCCAGCAGTTTTTTAACGTCGGGAGGTTCAGACTACGAGCAGTACTTC
- - TRBJ2-7 TRBV6-1 15 CASTQKAGDLYEQYF TGTGCCAGCACCCAAAAGGCAGGGGACTTGTACGAGCAGTACTTC
many TRBD1 TRBJ1-1 TRBV7-8 18 CASSPAGTGGRLGTEAFF TGTGCCAGCAGCCCGGCGGGGACAGGGGGCCGTTTGGGTACTGAAGCTTTCTTT
many - TRBJ1-2 TRBV28 12 CASLQDSDGYTF TGTGCCAGTTTACAGGACTCGGATGGCTACACCTTC
many - TRBJ2-7 TRBV27 13 CASSSELDYEQYF TGTGCCAGCAGTTCCGAACTAGATTACGAGCAGTACTTC
- TRBD2 TRBJ2-2 TRBV11-3 19 CASSSATSGGVWNTGELFF TGTGCCAGCAGCTCGGCGACTAGCGGGGGGGTTTGGAACACCGGGGAGCTGTTTTTT
once - TRBJ1-2 TRBV6-5 14 CASSYSDGHSGYTF TGTGCCAGCAGTTACTCGGACGGACACTCGGGCTACACCTTC
- TRBD1 TRBJ1-5 TRBV19 15 CASSPPTGDGQPQHF TGTGCCAGTAGTCCCCCGACAGGGGACGGTCAGCCCCAGCATTTT
- TRBD1 TRBJ1-1 TRBV19 14 CASGTGSGNTEAFF TGTGCCAGCGGGACAGGGTCTGGGAACACTGAAGCTTTCTTT
many - TRBJ2-7 TRBV15 12 CATSRDRYEQYF TGTGCCACCAGCAGAGATCGATACGAGCAGTACTTC
many - TRBJ1-2 TRBV20-1 14 CSARRAPANYGYTF TGCAGTGCTAGAAGGGCACCTGCTAACTATGGCTACACCTTC
many - TRBJ2-7 TRBV30 15 CAWSRRARGYYEQYF TGTGCCTGGAGTCGCAGGGCGAGGGGATACTACGAGCAGTACTTC
many - TRBJ1-1 TRBV7-8 16 CASSLAPRSENTEAFF TGTGCCAGCAGCTTAGCTCCCCGGTCAGAGAACACTGAAGCTTTCTTT
many TRBD1 TRBJ1-5 TRBV20-1 14 CSAGKTGNNQPQHF TGCAGTGCTGGGAAGACAGGGAACAATCAGCCCCAGCATTTT